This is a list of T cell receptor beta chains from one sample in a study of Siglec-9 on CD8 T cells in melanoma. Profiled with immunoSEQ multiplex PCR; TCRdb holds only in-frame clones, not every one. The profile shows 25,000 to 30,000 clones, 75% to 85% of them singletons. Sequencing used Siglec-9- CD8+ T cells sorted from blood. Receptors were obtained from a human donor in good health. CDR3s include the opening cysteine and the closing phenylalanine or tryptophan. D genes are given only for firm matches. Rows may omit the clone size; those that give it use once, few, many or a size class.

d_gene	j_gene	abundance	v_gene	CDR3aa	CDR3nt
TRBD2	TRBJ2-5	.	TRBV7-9	CASSLERGRETQYF	TGTGCCAGCAGCCTAGAGCGGGGACGGGAGACCCAGTACTTC
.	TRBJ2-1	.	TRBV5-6	CASRMSGPSSYNEQFF	TGTGCCAGCAGAATGTCTGGCCCGAGCTCCTACAATGAGCAGTTCTTC
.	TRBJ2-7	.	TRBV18	CASSTEGVEYEQYF	TGTGCCAGCTCAACTGAAGGGGTCGAGTACGAGCAGTACTTC
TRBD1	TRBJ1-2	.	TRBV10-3	CAISDPGTVKYGYTF	TGTGCCATCAGTGACCCCGGGACAGTAAAATATGGCTACACCTTC
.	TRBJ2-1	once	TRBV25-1	CASSESSGTLFADEQFF	TGTGCCAGCAGTGAGTCCAGCGGAACCCTCTTCGCGGATGAGCAGTTCTTC
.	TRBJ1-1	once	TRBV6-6	CASSPLGGMNTEAFF	TGTGCCAGCAGCCCGCTAGGGGGGATGAACACTGAAGCTTTCTTT
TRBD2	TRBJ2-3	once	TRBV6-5	CASRLGLAGEDTQYF	TGTGCCAGCAGACTAGGACTAGCGGGAGAAGATACGCAGTATTTT
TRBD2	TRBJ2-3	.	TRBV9	CASSIGLAGGGNTQYF	TGTGCCAGCAGCATCGGACTAGCGGGGGGTGGAAATACGCAGTATTTT
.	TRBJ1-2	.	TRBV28	CASGTPFWGSSLSSNYGYTF	TGTGCCAGCGGGACACCGTTTTGGGGCAGTTCGCTGTCCTCTAACTATGGCTACACCTTC
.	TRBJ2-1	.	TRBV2	CASSEGRGPSDEQFF	TGTGCCAGCAGTGAGGGGCGGGGCCCGTCGGATGAGCAGTTCTTC
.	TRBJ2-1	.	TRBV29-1	CSVVGGSRANEQFF	TGCAGCGTTGTTGGGGGGTCCCGGGCCAATGAGCAGTTCTTC
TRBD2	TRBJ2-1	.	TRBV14	CASSQDWLAGDNEQFF	TGTGCCAGCAGCCAAGATTGGCTAGCGGGAGACAATGAGCAGTTCTTC
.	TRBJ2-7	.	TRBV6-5	CASSYVASYEQYF	TGTGCCAGCAGTTACGTGGCAAGCTACGAGCAGTACTTC
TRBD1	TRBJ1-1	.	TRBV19	CASTPQGARTEAFF	TGTGCCAGTACCCCCCAGGGGGCGCGGACTGAAGCTTTCTTT
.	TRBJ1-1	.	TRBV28	CASSLSGNEAFF	TGTGCCAGCAGTTTATCAGGGAATGAAGCTTTCTTT
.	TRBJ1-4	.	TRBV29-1	CSVEFRAGEKLFF	TGCAGCGTTGAATTCAGGGCGGGTGAAAAACTGTTTTTT
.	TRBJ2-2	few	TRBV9	CASSPGTLSTGELFF	TGTGCCAGCAGCCCAGGGACCCTTAGTACCGGGGAGCTGTTTTTT
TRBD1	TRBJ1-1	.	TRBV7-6	CASSLRGPRQGASTEAFF	TGTGCCAGCAGCTTAAGGGGTCCGAGACAGGGGGCATCCACTGAAGCTTTCTTT
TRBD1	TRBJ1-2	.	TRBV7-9	CASSSGGYYGYTF	TGTGCCAGCTCCTCAGGGGGTTACTATGGCTACACCTTC
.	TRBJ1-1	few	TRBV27	CASSHRGGEAFF	TGTGCCAGCAGCCACCGGGGGGGAGAAGCTTTCTTT
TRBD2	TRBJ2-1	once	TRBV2	CASSRGEGAPYNEQFF	TGTGCCAGCAGCCGGGGGGAAGGGGCGCCCTACAATGAGCAGTTCTTC
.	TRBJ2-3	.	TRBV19	CASRTGIDTQYF	TGTGCCAGTAGAACAGGTATAGATACGCAGTATTTT
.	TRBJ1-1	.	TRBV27	CASSLSFRRNTEAFF	TGTGCCAGCAGTTTAAGTTTCAGGAGGAACACTGAAGCTTTCTTT
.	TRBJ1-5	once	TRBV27	CASSLSAYNQPQHF	TGTGCCAGCAGTTTGTCGGCCTACAATCAGCCCCAGCATTTT
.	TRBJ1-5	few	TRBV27	CASSYRGTLGNQPQHF	TGTGCCAGCAGTTATCGGGGCACGCTGGGCAATCAGCCCCAGCATTTT
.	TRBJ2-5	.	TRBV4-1	CASSQKETQYF	TGCGCCAGCAGCCAAAAGGAGACCCAGTACTTC
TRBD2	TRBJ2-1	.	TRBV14	CASSLRLAGLYNEQFF	TGTGCCAGCAGCCTGCGACTAGCGGGCCTATACAATGAGCAGTTCTTC
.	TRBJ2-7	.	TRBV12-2	CASRNFPPSLFRGGEQYF	TGTGCAAGTCGCAACTTCCCACCCTCCCTCTTCCGGGGCGGGGAGCAGTACTTC
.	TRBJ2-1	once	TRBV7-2	CASSLDLVTSYNEQFF	TGTGCCAGCAGCTTAGATTTGGTGACATCCTACAATGAGCAGTTCTTC
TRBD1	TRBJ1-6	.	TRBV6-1	CASSEKERDRLYNSPLHF	TGTGCCAGCAGTGAAAAGGAAAGGGACAGGCTCTATAATTCACCCCTCCACTTT
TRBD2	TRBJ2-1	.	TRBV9	CASSPPGGGSYNEQFF	TGTGCCAGCAGCCCCCCTGGGGGGGGCTCCTACAATGAGCAGTTCTTC
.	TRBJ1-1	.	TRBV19	CASSIYSGGTEAFF	TGTGCCAGTAGTATATACTCCGGGGGAACTGAAGCTTTCTTT
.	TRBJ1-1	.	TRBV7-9	CASSPVGTWGSEAFF	TGTGCCAGCAGCCCCGTCGGCACTTGGGGGTCTGAAGCTTTCTTT
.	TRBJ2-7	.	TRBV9	CASSPGTRMSEQYF	TGTGCCAGCAGCCCAGGGACACGGATGTCGGAGCAGTACTTC
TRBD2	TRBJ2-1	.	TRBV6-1	CASDRLAGEGYEQFF	TGTGCCAGCGACAGACTAGCGGGAGAAGGCTATGAGCAGTTCTTC
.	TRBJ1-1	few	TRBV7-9	CASSQGGAEAFF	TGTGCCAGCAGCCAAGGAGGGGCTGAAGCTTTCTTT
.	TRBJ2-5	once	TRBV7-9	CASSLEVKANQETQYF	TGTGCCAGCAGCTTAGAAGTGAAGGCTAACCAAGAGACCCAGTACTTC
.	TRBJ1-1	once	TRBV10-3	CAISEVGYTEAFF	TGTGCCATCAGTGAAGTTGGATACACTGAAGCTTTCTTT
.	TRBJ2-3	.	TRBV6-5	CASSYGGSTDTQYF	TGTGCCAGCAGTTATGGTGGATCCACAGATACGCAGTATTTT
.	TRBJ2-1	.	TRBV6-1	CASSSRLDYNEQFF	TGTGCCAGCAGTTCCCGCCTGGACTACAATGAGCAGTTCTTC
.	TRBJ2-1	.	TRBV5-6	CASSPGTGTHEQFF	TGTGCCAGCAGCCCTGGGACGGGGACCCATGAGCAGTTCTTC